These 18 T cell receptor beta chains were all obtained from the same sample, sequenced in a study of cytomegalovirus exposure and HLA in healthy donors. The PCR used 60 Vbeta and 13 Jbeta primers. Data came from immunoSEQ multiplex PCR; TCRdb stores just in-frame clones and leaves some out. The sample lists 150,000 to 250,000 clones; around 78% were seen once. The sample taken for sequencing was PBMCs. These receptors all come from a man in his thirties or forties in good health and CMV-seronegative.

This chain links TRBV10-2 with TRBJ2-3; D possibly corresponds to TRBD1 (5 bases). The CDR3 loop spans 14 amino acids. Trimming cost V 5 bases and J 2 bases, with 11 bases left between them. CDR1 is WSHSY, CDR2 SAAADI, per germline. This chain's CDR3 is CASSIYRFTDTQYF. The CDR3 coding sequence is TGCGCCAGCAGTATCTACAGGTTCACAGATACGCAGTATTTT.

The chain uses TRBV12-2 and TRBJ2-7; TRBD2 is the table's D call, not checked against the DNA. TRBV12-2 counts as a pseudogene. The CDR3 runs 17 residues. CDR3 in amino acids: CASRQGYGGRDGYEQYF. The CDR3 DNA is TGTGCAAGTCGCCAGGGGTACGGCGGGAGGGATGGCTACGAGCAGTACTTC.

This chain connects TRBV5-1 to TRBJ2-5, with TRBD2 matching over 9 bases. The J call may not be correct, given that the DNA end is closer to TRBJ2-7. Germline CDR1 reads SGHRS; CDR2 reads YFSETQ. The CDR3 contains 14 residues. CDR3 loop: CASSFSGSLYEQYF. Here the CDR3 DNA reads TGCGCCAGCAGCTTTAGCGGGAGTCTATACGAGCAGTACTTC.

The chain carries TRBV6-5 and TRBJ1-2, with D possibly matching TRBD1 (5 bases). V lost 7 bases, J lost 6 bases, and 21 bases lay in between. Germline assignment: CDR1 MNHEY and CDR2 SVGAGI. The length of the CDR3 is 15 residues. In nucleotides, the CDR3 is TGTGCCAGCATTAGACTTGGGGGGGGAACGGATGGCTACACCTTC. It translates to CASIRLGGGTDGYTF.

CDR3 loop: CASAGEGPSTPNTEAFF. In nucleotides, the CDR3 is TGTGCCAGCGCCGGCGAGGGCCCCTCGACTCCGAACACTGAAGCTTTCTTT. The chain has TRBV28 and TRBJ1-1; D not resolved. V was trimmed by 8 bases and J by 1 base, leaving 23 bases between them. From germline, CDR1 is MDHEN and CDR2 SYDVKM. The CDR3 loop spans 17 amino acids.

V gene TRBV5-3 combines with J gene TRBJ1-6; TRBD1 is a possible D gene (5 bases). TRBV5-3 has ORF status, its function being uncertain. This CDR3 contains 15 residues. V lost 4 bases, J lost 5 bases, and 13 bases lay in between. The CDR3 bases are TGTGCCAGAAGCAAATGTGACAGACATAATTCACCCCTCCACTTT. It encodes CARSKCDRHNSPLHF.

This clone was seen a single time. The chain is built from TRBV6-1 and TRBJ2-7; perhaps TRBD1 as D (6 bases). Trimming cost V 7 bases and J 8 bases, with 15 bases left between them. Germline V CDR1 and CDR2: MNHNS, SASEGT. The CDR3 covers 12 residues. CDR3 coding DNA: TGTGCCAGCATGGGCCCTACAGGGCAGCAGTACTTC. This codes for CASMGPTGQQYF.

This chain joins TRBV9 and TRBJ2-3; weak D call: TRBD2 (5 bases). The germline V gene has CDR1 SGDLS and CDR2 YYNGEE. This CDR3 contains 14 residues. Deletions cut 0 bases from V and 5 bases from J, with 10 bases between. The CDR3 region has the DNA TGTGCCAGCAGCGTAGGTAGCGTGCTAGATACGCAGTATTTT. Protein: CASSVGSVLDTQYF.

This clone has more than one count but fewer than ten. This chain's CDR3 is CATSRAGTGGSYEQYF. The CDR3 DNA reads as TGTGCCACCAGCAGAGCAGGGACAGGGGGCTCCTACGAGCAGTACTTC. This chain joins TRBV15 and TRBJ2-7; TRBD1 matches at 11 bases. Per germline, CDR1 LNHNV and CDR2 YYDKDF (reference sequence). Trimming removed 1 base from V and 0 bases from J; junction bases left unmatched: 2. This CDR3 spans 16 amino acids. The variable domain in full, with the rest retrieved from reference TRBV15 and TRBJ2-7, is DAMVIQNPRYQVTQFGKPVTLSCSQTLNHNVMYWYQQKSSQAPKLLFHYYDKDFNNEADTPDNFQSRRPNTSFCFLDIRSPGLGDTAMYLCATSRAGTGGSYEQYFGPGTRLTVT.

V and J are TRBV7-9 and TRBJ2-5; 10 bases are shared with TRBD1. Trimming cost V 0 bases and J 2 bases; bases outside gene matches: 9. The CDR3 has 18 residues. Germline CDR1 reads SEHNR; CDR2 reads FQNEAQ (reference sequence). The CDR3 nucleotides are TGTGCCAGCAGCTTAGCATTCCGGGACAGGGGAGCTCAAGAGACCCAGTACTTC. Its translation is CASSLAFRDRGAQETQYF. The full variable domain, completed using reference TRBV7-9 and TRBJ2-5, is DTGVSQNPRHKITKRGQNVTFRCDPISEHNRLYWYRQTLGQGPEFLTYFQNEAQLEKSRLLSDRFSAERPKGSFSTLEIQRTEQGDSAMYLCASSLAFRDRGAQETQYFGPGTRLLVL.

The chain uses TRBV2 and TRBJ2-2, with TRBD2 identical over 8 bases. The germline V gene has CDR1 SNHLY and CDR2 FYNNEI. CDR3 length equals 17 residues. Losses at the gene ends were 10 bases for V and 4 bases for J; bases not matched to a gene: 17. CDR3 bases: TGTGCCAACCGATACCTAGGCGGGGGGCATTTCACCGGGGAGCTGTTTTTT. Encoded protein: CANRYLGGGHFTGELFF.

This chain links TRBV9 with TRBJ2-7; D possibly corresponds to TRBD2 (6 bases). V lost 2 bases to trimming and J lost 0 bases, with 12 bases between them. This CDR3 contains 15 residues. Germline lookup yields CDR1 SGDLS and CDR2 YYNGEE. The chain's CDR3 is CASSVYAGSSYEQYF. The CDR3 DNA follows: TGTGCCAGCAGCGTGTATGCGGGAAGCTCCTACGAGCAGTACTTC.

The table lists this clone with a count of one. The rearrangement links TRBV10-3 to TRBJ2-7; D is uncertain. The CDR3 length is 15 residues. Trimming stripped 0 bases from V and 0 bases from J, with 9 bases between. The germline V gene has CDR1 ENHRY and CDR2 SYGVKD. The CDR3 reads CAISESGVSSYEQYF. The CDR3 nucleotides read TGTGCCATCAGTGAGTCGGGCGTCAGCTCCTACGAGCAGTACTTC.

This clone is labeled as medium-sized. The chain employs TRBV6-4 and TRBJ2-1, with TRBD2 identical over 10 bases. After removal of 5 bases from V and 10 bases from J, the junction contained 5 bases not matched to a gene. Germline-derived CDR1 and CDR2 are MRHNA and SNTAGT. The CDR3 has 13 residues. CDR3 nucleotide sequence: TGTGCCAGCAGTACTAGCGGGGAACGAGAGCAGTTCTTC. Protein sequence: CASSTSGEREQFF.

This clone was seen a few times. The rearrangement joins TRBV6-4 to TRBJ2-3; perhaps TRBD1 as D (6 bases). The germline gives CDR1 MRHNA, CDR2 SNTAGT. V was pared by 3 bases and J by 2 bases, with 9 bases between. CDR3 length equals 14 residues. The CDR3 here is CASSEQGNTDTQYF. The CDR3 coding sequence is TGTGCCAGCAGTGAACAGGGCAACACAGATACGCAGTATTTT.

The V and J genes are TRBV6-5 and TRBJ2-7, with 7 nucleotides matching TRBD1. In germline, CDR1 is MNHEY, CDR2 SVGAGI. With V trimmed by 6 bases and J by 2 bases, 10 bases remained unmatched. The CDR3 consists of 15 residues. This CDR3 is CASRMGPGQTYEQYF. CDR3 nucleotides: TGTGCCAGCAGAATGGGCCCGGGACAGACCTACGAGCAGTACTTC.

The V call is TRBV27, the J call TRBJ2-2, with 9 bases matching TRBD2. Germline CDR1 MNHEY, CDR2 SMNVEV (reference sequence). The CDR3 runs 15 residues. The trim removed 7 bases at V and 4 bases at J, leaving 7 bases unmatched. The CDR3: CASNIRLAVTGELFF. CDR3 DNA: TGTGCCAGCAATATCCGACTAGCGGTCACCGGGGAGCTGTTTTTT.

This chain uses TRBV28 with TRBJ2-7; a possible D gene is TRBD1 (7 bases). The germline V gene encodes CDR1 MDHEN and CDR2 SYDVKM. This CDR3 spans 15 amino acids. V dropped 6 bases and J dropped 1 base, with 16 bases sitting between them. CDR3 protein: CASSRSAGQSYEQYF. The CDR3 DNA follows: TGTGCCAGCAGCCGCTCTGCGGGACAGTCCTACGAGCAGTACTTC.